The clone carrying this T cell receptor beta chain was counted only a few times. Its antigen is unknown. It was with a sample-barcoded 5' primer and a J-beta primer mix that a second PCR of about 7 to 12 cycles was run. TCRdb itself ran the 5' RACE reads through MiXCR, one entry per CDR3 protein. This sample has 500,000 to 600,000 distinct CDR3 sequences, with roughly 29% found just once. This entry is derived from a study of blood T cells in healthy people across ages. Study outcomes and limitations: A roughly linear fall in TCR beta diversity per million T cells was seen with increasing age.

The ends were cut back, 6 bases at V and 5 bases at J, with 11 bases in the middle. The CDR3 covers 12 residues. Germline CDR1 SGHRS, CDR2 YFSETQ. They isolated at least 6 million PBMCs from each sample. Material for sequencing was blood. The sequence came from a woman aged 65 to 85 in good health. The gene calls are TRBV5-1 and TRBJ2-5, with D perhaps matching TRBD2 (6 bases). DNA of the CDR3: TGCGCCAGCAACGCGGGGTCTGAGACCCAGTACTTC. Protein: CASNAGSETQYF.